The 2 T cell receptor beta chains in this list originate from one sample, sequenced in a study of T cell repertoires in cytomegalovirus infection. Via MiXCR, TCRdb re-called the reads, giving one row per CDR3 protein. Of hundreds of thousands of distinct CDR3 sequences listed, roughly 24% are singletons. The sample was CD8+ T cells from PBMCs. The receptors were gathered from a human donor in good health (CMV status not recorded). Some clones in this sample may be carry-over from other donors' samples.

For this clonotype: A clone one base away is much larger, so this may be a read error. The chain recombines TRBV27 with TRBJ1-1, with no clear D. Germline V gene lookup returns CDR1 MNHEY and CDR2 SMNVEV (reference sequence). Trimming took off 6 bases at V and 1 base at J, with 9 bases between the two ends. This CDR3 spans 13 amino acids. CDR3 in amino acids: CASSITQNTEAFF. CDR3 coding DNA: TGTGCCAGCAGCATTACACAGAACACTGAAGCTTTCTTT.

This chain's CDR3 is CASSWGTSNTGELFF. The CDR3 coding sequence is TGTGCCAGCAGTTGGGGGACTTCTAACACCGGGGAGCTGTTTTTT. The chain joins TRBV6-6 to TRBJ2-2, with D possibly TRBD2 on 6 matching bases. The CDR3 loop spans 15 amino acids. V gave up 4 bases and J gave up 2 bases, with 11 bases separating them. Looked up from germline, CDR1 is MNHNY and CDR2 is SVGAGI (reference sequence).